This entry describes one T cell receptor (beta chain). Each CDR3 protein is one row after TCRdb ran MiXCR on the 5' RACE reads. The sample has roughly 450,000 distinct CDR3 sequences; approximately 18% are singletons. This record belongs to a study of T-cell memory formation after mild COVID-19. The CDR3 is 15 amino acids. Germline-derived CDR1 and CDR2 are LGHNA and YNFKEQ. Germline trimming cut 2 bases from V and 4 bases from J; bases unmatched to any gene: 8. This TCR derives from a man aged 18 to 30 who had mild COVID-19 (a few samples of this study predate the infection). Cell type and time point are not known. The V gene is TRBV4-2, the J gene TRBJ2-7; 7 bases fit TRBD1. Sequencing input: PBMCs or a T cell subset sorted from them (not recorded which). CDR3 in amino acids: CASSQNRGLSYEQYF. The CDR3 nucleotides are TGTGCCAGCAGCCAAAACAGGGGTTTGTCATACGAGCAGTACTTC.